This paragraph reports one T cell receptor beta chain. Its specificity is not known. Germline loops: CDR1 MDHEN, CDR2 SYDVKM. The CDR3 is made up of 15 amino acids. V was trimmed by 7 bases and J by 5 bases, leaving 18 bases between them. The data originate from a study of CD8 T cells in Susac syndrome. In the study overall: Blood was drawn from patients with Susac syndrome. At that point, they were therapy-naive, on corticosteroids, or on intravenous immunoglobulin alone. The study, taken as a whole, reports: Regarding the TCR sequencing and HLA analysis, the study admitted that a relatively small number of individuals were involved.

Random hexamers were used to reverse transcribe roughly 0.5 to 1 ug of RNA. TCRdb processed the immunoSEQ multiplex PCR reads anew with MiXCR; each CDR3 protein has one entry. The sample yields over 65,000 distinct CDR3 sequences, more than 85% seen once. The chain has TRBV28 and TRBJ2-1; D ambiguous. Sequencing was done on a sample of CD4+ T cells from PBMCs. This clonotype was sampled from a human donor with Susac syndrome. The CDR3 protein is CASTLGPSRNNEQFF. CDR3 coding DNA: TGTGCCAGCACCCTAGGACCATCAAGAAACAATGAGCAGTTCTTC.